What follows is one TCR beta chain and its context. Its antigen is as yet unknown. The CDR3 is 16 amino acids. Germline trimming cut 3 bases from V and 4 bases from J; bases unmatched to any gene: 9. Germline CDR1 reads SGHDN; CDR2 reads FVKESK. The data were obtained in a study of persistence of HIV-infected CD4 T cells. The libraries were made with immunoSEQ version 4 in survey mode. Sequencing used immunoSEQ multiplex PCR; TCRdb keeps in-frame clones, though not all of them. The sample lists some 30,000 clones, roughly 71% occurring once. Cells were stimulated with overlapping HIV-1 Gag 15-mer peptides. Responding CD4+ T cells were sorted by upregulation of both CD40 ligand and CD69.

Sequenced material: CD4+ T cells sorted from PBMCs after approximately 19-hour stimulation, taken from a patient who received antiretroviral therapy. The chain uses TRBV14 and TRBJ2-3; 8 bases are a match to TRBD1. The receptor was isolated from an adult man with HIV who was CMV-seropositive. This chain's CDR3 is CASSQIGTGASDTQYF. As DNA, the CDR3 is TGTGCCAGCAGCCAGATCGGGACAGGCGCATCAGATACGCAGTATTTT.